This passage covers 13 T cell receptor beta chains from one sample sequenced in a study of T cells in Graves' hyperthyroidism and ophthalmopathy. The CDR3 regions of TCR beta were amplified from RNA transcripts. With the HTBI primer set, the TCR CDR3 went through a first round of RT-PCR. TCRdb analysed the multiplex PCR reads with MiXCR anew, one entry per CDR3 protein. The sample lists about 620,000 distinct CDR3 sequences, 15% to 20% occurring once. Sequenced: blood. All receptors come from a woman aged 30 to 39 with Graves' hyperthyroidism.

This clonotype was seen a few times. This chain links TRBV2 with TRBJ1-5; D not resolved. This CDR3 is 14 amino acids long. CDR1 and CDR2 from the germline V gene are SNHLY and FYNNEI. Trimming took off 6 bases at V and 0 bases at J, with 9 bases between the two ends. CDR3 residues: CASSLKISNQPQHF. DNA of the CDR3: TGTGCCAGCAGCCTTAAAATTAGCAATCAGCCCCAGCATTTT.

The chain couples TRBV27 to TRBJ2-7; 7 bases are a match to TRBD2. J lost 7 bases, V lost 6 bases, and 12 bases had no gene match. CDR3 size: 14 residues. Germline V gene data show CDR1 as MNHEY and CDR2 as SMNVEV (reference sequence). The CDR3 sequence is CASRNRDAGREQYF. The CDR3 nucleotides read TGTGCCAGCAGAAACCGGGACGCCGGGAGGGAGCAGTACTTC.

This clonotype was recorded many times. This sequence joins TRBV7-8 and TRBJ2-1; 12 bases map to TRBD2. Germline assignment: CDR1 SGHVS and CDR2 FQNEAQ. V lost 4 bases to trimming and J lost 2 bases; unmatched junction nucleotides: 15. The CDR3 has 20 amino acids. The CDR3 DNA reads as TGTGCCAGCAGCTCACATCGCCGGGCTAGCGGGAGGGCCGCCTACAATGAGCAGTTCTTC. Encoded protein: CASSSHRRASGRAAYNEQFF.

V gene TRBV6-1 combines with J gene TRBJ1-1, with D unresolved. V was trimmed by 6 bases and J by 0 bases, leaving 14 bases between them. The CDR3 consists of 15 residues. Germline CDR1 is MNHNS and CDR2 is SASEGT. The CDR3 loop reads CASSPTHPMNTEAFF. In DNA form, the CDR3 reads TGTGCCAGCAGCCCTACTCACCCGATGAACACTGAAGCTTTCTTT.

This clonotype was observed at least ten times. The chain uses TRBV10-3 and TRBJ2-3; weak D call: TRBD2 (6 bases). The length of the CDR3 is 13 residues. Trimming stripped 6 bases from V and 6 bases from J, with 13 bases between. Per the germline V gene, CDR1 is ENHRY and CDR2 is SYGVKD. The CDR3 coding sequence is TGTGCCATCAGCTTGGACCGGGGGGATACGCAGTATTTT. Translation: CAISLDRGDTQYF.

This chain uses TRBV27 with TRBJ2-7; D is unresolved. Per the germline V gene, CDR1 is MNHEY and CDR2 is SMNVEV (reference sequence). V lost 3 bases, J lost 4 bases, and 10 bases lay in between. The CDR3 is 13 residues long. The CDR3 loop reads CASSFRLGYEQYF. CDR3 bases: TGTGCCAGCAGTTTTAGATTGGGGTACGAGCAGTACTTC.

This clonotype was detected many times. The J gene is TRBJ2-5, the V gene TRBV3-1, with D perhaps TRBD2 (5 bases). The CDR3 totals 14 residues. The V gene lost 4 bases and the J gene lost 0 bases, with 9 bases spanning the gap. CDR1 is LGHDT and CDR2 is YNNKEL in the germline V gene (reference sequence). As DNA, the CDR3 is TGTGCCAGCAGCCCCCAGGAGGACCAAGAGACCCAGTACTTC. Its translation is CASSPQEDQETQYF.

This clonotype has a count of ten or more. The rearrangement uses TRBV20-1 and TRBJ2-3; TRBD1 matches at 9 bases. CDR3 length: 17 residues. The germline V gene has CDR1 DFQATT and CDR2 SNEGSKA (reference sequence). With V trimmed by 0 bases and J by 4 bases, 11 bases remained unmatched. In DNA form, the CDR3 reads TGCAGTGCTAGAGATCGGAAGGGGACAGGGAATTCAGATACGCAGTATTTT. Translation gives CSARDRKGTGNSDTQYF.

The chain has TRBV25-1 and TRBJ2-5, with a tentative D call TRBD2 (6 bases). The CDR3 runs to 13 residues. Trimming removed 6 bases from V and 5 bases from J, with 13 bases in between. Germline V gene lookup returns CDR1 MGHDK and CDR2 SYGVNS. The CDR3 loop is CASSGTLGETQYF. The CDR3 region has the DNA TGTGCCAGCAGCGGGACTCTTGGGGAGACCCAGTACTTC.

This clonotype was seen a handful of times. This chain connects TRBV5-1 to TRBJ2-3; 13 nucleotides line up with TRBD2. Per the germline V gene, CDR1 is SGHRS and CDR2 is YFSETQ. Trimming took 6 bases from V and 5 from J; bases not matched to a gene: 9. The length of the CDR3 is 16 residues. CDR3 amino acids: CASTPGTSGMEDTQYF. DNA for the CDR3: TGCGCCAGCACCCCCGGGACTAGCGGGATGGAAGATACGCAGTATTTT.

The rearrangement joins TRBV4-1 to TRBJ2-2; 10 bases line up with TRBD2. The J segment lost 5 bases and the V segment lost 1 base, leaving 10 bases of the junction unmatched. The CDR3 is 18 amino acids. The germline CDR1 and CDR2 sequences are MGHRA and YSYEKL. The CDR3 protein is CASSQASSGSVATGELFF. CDR3 DNA: TGCGCCAGCAGCCAAGCGTCTAGCGGGAGTGTCGCGACCGGGGAGCTGTTTTTT.

This clonotype showed up just a few times. DNA of the CDR3: TGCGCCAGCAGCTTGGAGGGGCCGTTTGGGGCCGGGGAGCTGTTTTTT. Protein product: CASSLEGPFGAGELFF. The rearrangement uses TRBV5-1 and TRBJ2-2, with D perhaps matching TRBD1 (5 bases). Per the germline V gene, CDR1 is SGHRS and CDR2 is YFSETQ. Trimming shortened V by 0 bases and J by 6 bases, and 15 bases separated the two germline ends. This CDR3 has 16 residues.

This clonotype showed up just a few times. The genes are TRBV9 and TRBJ2-1; the D is unclear. The CDR3 length is 13 residues. V shed 0 bases and J shed 5 bases, with 6 bases lying between them. Per germline, CDR1 SGDLS and CDR2 YYNGEE. The CDR3 loop is CASSVEGNNEQFF. CDR3 sequence (DNA): TGTGCCAGCAGCGTAGAAGGAAACAATGAGCAGTTCTTC.